This TCR beta chain derives from a study of T cell responses to AZD1222 COVID-19 vaccine. J was trimmed by 4 bases and V by 1 base; bases with no gene match: 6. Germline V gene data show CDR1 as SGHAT and CDR2 as FQNNGV. CDR3 length: 17 amino acids. Here immunoSEQ multiplex PCR was the method, and the copy in TCRdb shows in-frame clones only, minus some. The data contain some 96,000 clones, about nine tenths of them singletons. Sample: peripheral blood, taken on day 0 of AZD1222 vaccination. This clonotype was sampled from an adult in good health. The rearrangement links TRBV11-2 to TRBJ2-1; TRBD2 aligns across 11 bases. The DNA of the CDR3 is TGTGCCAGCAGCTTAGGGGGACTAGCGGTTAATTACAATGAGCAGTTCTTC. Translation gives CASSLGGLAVNYNEQFF. Filled out from reference TRBV11-2 and TRBJ2-1, the complete variable domain reads EAGVAQSPRYKIIEKRQSVAFWCNPISGHATLYWYQQILGQGPKLLIQFQNNGVVDDSQLPKDRFSAERLKGVDSTLKIQPAKLEDSAVYLCASSLGGLAVNYNEQFFGPGTRLTVL.